Below, 10 T cell receptor beta chains from the same sample are listed, as sequenced in a study of T cell responses to AZD1222 COVID-19 vaccine. The repertoire was sequenced with immunoSEQ multiplex PCR; TCRdb's copy has only in-frame clones and lacks some. The table shows 140,000 to 150,000 clones, with 80% to 95% occurring only once. The material was peripheral blood, obtained on day 0 of AZD1222 vaccination. The source of these receptors is an adult in good health.

The V and J genes are TRBV6-6 and TRBJ2-5; 10 nucleotides match TRBD1. Germline-derived CDR1 and CDR2 are MNHNY and SVGAGI (reference sequence). The CDR3 contains 15 residues. Losses at the gene ends were 7 bases for V and 5 bases for J; bases not matched to a gene: 10. The CDR3 DNA is TGTGCCAGCACCCCGACAGGGGGCGCTGGGGAGACCCAGTACTTC. It encodes CASTPTGGAGETQYF.

The chain employs TRBV19 and TRBJ2-7; the match to TRBD1 covers 7 bases. This CDR3 has 15 amino acids. V lost 5 bases and J lost 0; bases outside the gene matches: 7. Germline V gives CDR1 LNHDA, CDR2 SQIVND (reference sequence). CDR3 nucleotides: TGTGCCAGTAGTGCCAGGACAGGTATCTCCTACGAGCAGTACTTC. It encodes CASSARTGISYEQYF.

The chain uses TRBV29-1 and TRBJ2-3; D remains unclear. The length of the CDR3 is 12 residues. CDR1 is SQVTM and CDR2 is ANQGSEA in the germline V gene. V was clipped by 0 bases and J by 5 bases, with 6 bases between them. The CDR3 region is CSVEDLGDTQYF. Here the CDR3 DNA reads TGCAGCGTTGAAGATCTGGGAGATACGCAGTATTTT.

The chain recombines TRBV9 with TRBJ2-3, with 10 nucleotides matching TRBD2. The CDR3 consists of 14 residues. The junction had 3 bases not matched to a gene; V was cut back by 5 bases and J by 3 bases. CDR1 and CDR2 from the germline V gene are SGDLS and YYNGEE. CDR3 in DNA: TGTGCCAGCAGTCCTAGCGGGAGTACAGATACGCAGTATTTT. It translates to CASSPSGSTDTQYF.

J is TRBJ2-1 and V is TRBV7-2; TRBD1 is a possible D gene (6 bases). The germline V gene has CDR1 SGHTA and CDR2 FQGNSA. CDR3 length: 15 residues. The ends were cut back, 5 bases at V and 0 bases at J, with 11 bases in the middle. The CDR3: CASSPQGSSYNEQFF. CDR3 bases: TGTGCCAGCAGCCCCCAGGGGAGCTCCTACAATGAGCAGTTCTTC.

The rearrangement joins TRBV5-1 to TRBJ2-7, with TRBD1 matching over 9 bases. This CDR3 comprises 16 residues. The ends lost 0 bases at V and 3 bases at J; junction bases unmatched: 7. Germline-derived CDR1 and CDR2 are SGHRS and YFSETQ. Here the CDR3 DNA reads TGCGCCAGCAGCTTGGACGGGGGACAGGGTCGCTACGAGCAGTACTTC. Translated: CASSLDGGQGRYEQYF.

The chain recombines TRBV19 with TRBJ1-3; no definite D call. V was trimmed by 3 bases and J by 0 bases, leaving 6 bases between them. Germline V gene sequence: CDR1 LNHDA, CDR2 SQIVND (reference sequence). The CDR3 consists of 14 residues. This chain's CDR3 is CASSIGRSGNTIYF. In nucleotides, the CDR3 is TGTGCCAGTAGTATCGGGCGCTCTGGAAACACCATATATTTT. Combining the CDR3 with reference TRBV19 and TRBJ1-3 gives the whole variable domain DGGITQSPKYLFRKEGQNVTLSCEQNLNHDAMYWYRQDPGQGLRLIYYSQIVNDFQKGDIAEGYSVSREKKESFPLTVTSAQKNPTAFYLCASSIGRSGNTIYFGEGSWLTVV.

V usage is TRBV3-1 (or the pseudogene TRBV3-2) and J usage is TRBJ2-7, with no clear D. Trimming took 1 base from V and 1 from J, leaving 11 bases between them. This CDR3 is built from 15 residues. Per the germline V gene, CDR1 is LGHDT and CDR2 is YNNKEL (reference sequence). The CDR3 sequence: CASSQGFGPSYEQYF. CDR3 DNA: TGTGCCAGCAGCCAAGGGTTCGGCCCTTCCTACGAGCAGTACTTC.

The chain has TRBV19 and TRBJ2-1; D might be TRBD2 (6 bases). This CDR3 is 15 amino acids long. Germline assignment: CDR1 LNHDA and CDR2 SQIVND (reference sequence). CDR3 amino acids: CATQPERAYGMRQFF. In DNA form, the CDR3 reads TGTGCTACACAACCAGAGCGGGCCTATGGGATGAGACAGTTCTTC.

The chain recombines TRBV6-5 with TRBJ1-6; D uncertain. Per the germline V gene, CDR1 is MNHEY and CDR2 is SVGAGI. The CDR3 covers 10 residues. Trimming removed 6 bases from V and 15 bases from J, with 9 bases in between. CDR3 loop: CASSSWFLHF. CDR3 in DNA: TGTGCCAGCAGCAGCTGGTTCCTCCACTTT.